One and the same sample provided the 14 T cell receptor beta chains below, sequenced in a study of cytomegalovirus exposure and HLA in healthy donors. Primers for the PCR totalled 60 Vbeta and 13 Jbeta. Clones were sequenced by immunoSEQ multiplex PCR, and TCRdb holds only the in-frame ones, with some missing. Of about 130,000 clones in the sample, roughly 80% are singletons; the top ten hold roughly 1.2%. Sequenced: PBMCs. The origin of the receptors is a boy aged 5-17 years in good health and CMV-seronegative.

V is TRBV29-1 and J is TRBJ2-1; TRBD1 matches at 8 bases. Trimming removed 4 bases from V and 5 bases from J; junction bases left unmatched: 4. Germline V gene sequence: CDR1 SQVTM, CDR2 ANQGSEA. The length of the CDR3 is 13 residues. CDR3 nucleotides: TGCAGCGTTGGGGGACAGGCCCACAATGAGCAGTTCTTC. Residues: CSVGGQAHNEQFF.

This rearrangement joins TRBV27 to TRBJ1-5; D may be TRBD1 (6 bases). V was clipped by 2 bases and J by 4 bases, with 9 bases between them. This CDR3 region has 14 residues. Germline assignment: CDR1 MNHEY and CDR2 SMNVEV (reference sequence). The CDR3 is CASSLGGINQPQHF. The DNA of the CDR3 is TGTGCCAGCAGTTTAGGGGGCATTAATCAGCCCCAGCATTTT.

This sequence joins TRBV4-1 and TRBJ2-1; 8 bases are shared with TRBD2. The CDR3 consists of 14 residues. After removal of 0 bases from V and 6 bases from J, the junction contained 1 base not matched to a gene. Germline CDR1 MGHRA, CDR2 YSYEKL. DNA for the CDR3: TGCGCCAGCAGCCAAGATCGGGAGGGCAATGAGCAGTTCTTC. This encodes CASSQDREGNEQFF.

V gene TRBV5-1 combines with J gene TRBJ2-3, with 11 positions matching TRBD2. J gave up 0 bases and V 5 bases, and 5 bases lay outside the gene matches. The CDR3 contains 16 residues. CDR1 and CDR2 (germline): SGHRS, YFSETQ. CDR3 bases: TGCGCCAGCAGGTCCGGGACTAGCGGTAGCACAGATACGCAGTATTTT. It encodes CASRSGTSGSTDTQYF. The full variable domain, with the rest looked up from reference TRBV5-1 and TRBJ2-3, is KAGVTQTPRYLIKTRGQQVTLSCSPISGHRSVSWYQQTPGQGLQFLFEYFSETQRNKGNFPGRFSGRQFSNSRSEMNVSTLELGDSALYLCASRSGTSGSTDTQYFGPGTRLTVL.

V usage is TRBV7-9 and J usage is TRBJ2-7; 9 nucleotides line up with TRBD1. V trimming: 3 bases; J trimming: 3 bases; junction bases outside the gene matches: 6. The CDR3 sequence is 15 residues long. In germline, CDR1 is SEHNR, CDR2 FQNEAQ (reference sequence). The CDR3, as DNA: TGTGCCAGCAGCTTGACGGGACAGGGTATCTACGAGCAGTACTTC. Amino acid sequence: CASSLTGQGIYEQYF.

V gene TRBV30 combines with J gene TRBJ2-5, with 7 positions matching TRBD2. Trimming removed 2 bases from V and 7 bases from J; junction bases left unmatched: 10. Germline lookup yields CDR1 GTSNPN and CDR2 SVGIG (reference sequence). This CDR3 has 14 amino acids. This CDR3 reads CAWSPGRGLGTQYF. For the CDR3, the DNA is TGTGCCTGGAGTCCTGGGAGGGGACTGGGGACCCAGTACTTC.

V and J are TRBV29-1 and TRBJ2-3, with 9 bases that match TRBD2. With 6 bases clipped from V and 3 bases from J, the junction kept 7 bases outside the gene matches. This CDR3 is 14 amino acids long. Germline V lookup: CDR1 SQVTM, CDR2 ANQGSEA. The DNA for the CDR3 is TGCAGCGTCATAGCGGGAGAGTGGACAGATACGCAGTATTTT. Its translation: CSVIAGEWTDTQYF.

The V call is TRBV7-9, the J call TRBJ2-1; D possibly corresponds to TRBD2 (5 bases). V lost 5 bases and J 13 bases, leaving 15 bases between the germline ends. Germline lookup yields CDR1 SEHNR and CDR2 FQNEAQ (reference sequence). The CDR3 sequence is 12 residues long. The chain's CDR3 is CASSPSGMGQFF. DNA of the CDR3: TGTGCCAGCAGCCCGTCGGGGATGGGACAGTTCTTC.

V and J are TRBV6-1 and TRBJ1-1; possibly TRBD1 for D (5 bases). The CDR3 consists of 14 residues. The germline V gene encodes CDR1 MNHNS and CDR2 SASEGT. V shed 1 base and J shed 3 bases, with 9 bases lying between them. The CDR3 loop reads CASSEDEGDTEAFF. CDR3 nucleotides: TGTGCCAGCAGTGAAGACGAAGGGGACACTGAAGCTTTCTTT.

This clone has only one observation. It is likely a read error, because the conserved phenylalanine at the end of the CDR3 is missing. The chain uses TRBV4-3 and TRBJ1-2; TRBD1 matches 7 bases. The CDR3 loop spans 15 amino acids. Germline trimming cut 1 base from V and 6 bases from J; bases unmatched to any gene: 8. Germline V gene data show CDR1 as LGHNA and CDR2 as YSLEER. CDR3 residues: CASSQVRGREDGYTL. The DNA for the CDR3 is TGCGCCAGCAGCCAAGTAAGGGGGCGTGAGGATGGCTACACCCTC.

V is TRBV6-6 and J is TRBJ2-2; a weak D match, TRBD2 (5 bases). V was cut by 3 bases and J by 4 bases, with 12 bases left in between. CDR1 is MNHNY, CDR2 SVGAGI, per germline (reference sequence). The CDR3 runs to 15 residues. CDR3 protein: CASSYLVGSTGELFF. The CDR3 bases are TGTGCCAGCAGTTATCTGGTGGGGAGCACCGGGGAGCTGTTTTTT.

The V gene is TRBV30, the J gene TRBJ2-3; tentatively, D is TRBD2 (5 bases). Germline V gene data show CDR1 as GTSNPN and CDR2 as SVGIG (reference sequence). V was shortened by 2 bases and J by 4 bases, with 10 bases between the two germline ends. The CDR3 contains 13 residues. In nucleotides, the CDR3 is TGTGCCTGGAGTCGTGGGAGCCCAGATACGCAGTATTTT. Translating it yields CAWSRGSPDTQYF.

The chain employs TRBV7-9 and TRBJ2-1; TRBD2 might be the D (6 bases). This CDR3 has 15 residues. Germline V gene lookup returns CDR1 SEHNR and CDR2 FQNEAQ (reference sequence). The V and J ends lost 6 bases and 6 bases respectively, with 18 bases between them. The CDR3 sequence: CASRYRDWNINEQFF. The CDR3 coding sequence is TGTGCCAGCAGGTACCGGGACTGGAACATCAATGAGCAGTTCTTC.

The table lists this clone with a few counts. CDR3 nucleotides: TGTGCCAGCACCCGGGACAGTTGGGCGGTGTACGAGCAGTACTTC. This codes for CASTRDSWAVYEQYF. This chain uses TRBV7-9 with TRBJ2-7; 7 nucleotides agree with TRBD1. CDR1 SEHNR and CDR2 FQNEAQ come from the germline V gene (reference sequence). CDR3 size: 15 residues. V lost 7 bases to trimming and J lost 4 bases; unmatched junction nucleotides: 13.